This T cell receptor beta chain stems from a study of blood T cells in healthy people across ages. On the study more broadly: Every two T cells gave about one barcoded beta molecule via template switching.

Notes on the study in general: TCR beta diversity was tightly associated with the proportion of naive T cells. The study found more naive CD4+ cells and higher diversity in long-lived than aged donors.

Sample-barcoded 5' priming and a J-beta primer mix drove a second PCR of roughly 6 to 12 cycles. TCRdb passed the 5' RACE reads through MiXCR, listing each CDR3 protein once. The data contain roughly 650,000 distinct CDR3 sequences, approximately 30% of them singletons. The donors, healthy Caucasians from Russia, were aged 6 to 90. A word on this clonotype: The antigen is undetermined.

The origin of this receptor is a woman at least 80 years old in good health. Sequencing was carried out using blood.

Here the CDR3 DNA reads TGCAGTGCTAGTGCAGATGCCAGGACCTATGGCTACACCTTC. The encoded protein is CSASADARTYGYTF. V is TRBV20-1 and J is TRBJ1-2; D is undetermined. The CDR3 totals 14 residues. V was cut by 3 bases and J by 4 bases, with 15 bases left in between. Germline V lookup: CDR1 DFQATT, CDR2 SNEGSKA (reference sequence).